A single sample is the source of the 31 T cell receptor beta chains below, sequenced in a study of T cells in Graves' hyperthyroidism and ophthalmopathy (dated by TCRdb to the late 2010s). The library was made by multiplex PCR. This sample was sequenced with an Illumina HiSeq 2000. TCR beta CDR3 regions were amplified from RNA transcripts. For the first round of RT-PCR on the TCR CDR3, the HTBI primer set was used together with the Qiagen OneStep RT-PCR kit. Using fastp trimming at Q25 and MiXCR clonotype assembly, TCRdb reanalyzed the public sequencing data and kept in-frame beta chains. Identical CDR3 proteins give one entry, which carries the most common genes and DNA. The sample table holds 800,000 or so distinct CDR3 sequences, of which roughly 37% were seen once. The leading ten clones occupy approximately 10% of the sample. Sequencing used blood. The source is a man between 18 and 29 years old with Graves' hyperthyroidism.

Regarding this clonotype: One junction end disagrees with the germline gene, perhaps due to a read error. J is TRBJ2-7 and V is TRBV19, with D possibly being TRBD2 (5 bases). Germline loops: CDR1 LNHDA, CDR2 SQIVND (reference sequence). CDR3 length: 15 residues. In DNA, the CDR3 is TGCGCCAGCAGCCAAGATGCCGGAGGCTTCGACGAGCAGTACTTC. Amino acid sequence: CASSQDAGGFDEQYF.

This clonotype was seen at least ten times. The V call is TRBV10-3, the J call TRBJ1-5, with D possibly matching TRBD1 (5 bases). This CDR3 contains 14 residues. V was clipped by 0 bases and J by 7 bases, with 10 bases between them. The germline V gene has CDR1 ENHRY and CDR2 SYGVKD. CDR3 sequence (DNA): TGTGCCATCAGTGAGTCGAAGGGGTCGCAGCCCCAGCATTTT. Protein: CAISESKGSQPQHF.

This clonotype has ten or more counts. This chain connects TRBV25-1 to TRBJ1-2; 9 bases are a match to TRBD1. V lost 6 bases to trimming and J lost 5 bases; unmatched junction nucleotides: 13. The germline V gene encodes CDR1 MGHDK and CDR2 SYGVNS. CDR3 length equals 16 residues. The CDR3 coding sequence is TGTGCCAGCAGCCCTTCCGGGACAGGGAATTCTTATGGCTACACCTTC. Translated, it gives CASSPSGTGNSYGYTF.

The rearrangement links TRBV12-3 or TRBV12-4 to TRBJ1-1, with D possibly matching TRBD1 (5 bases). The CDR3 has 14 residues. V gave up 5 bases and J gave up 3 bases, with 13 bases separating them. In nucleotides, the CDR3 is TGTGCCAGCAGTACAGGAGTTTTGGACACTGAAGCTTTCTTT. Its translation is CASSTGVLDTEAFF.

There are a few counts of this clonotype. This chain connects TRBV12-5 to TRBJ2-7, with unresolved D. V lost 3 bases and J lost 2, with 11 bases in between. This CDR3 has 14 amino acids. Germline CDR1 and CDR2: LGHNT and FRNRAP. The CDR3 reads CASGFGSATYEQYF. DNA for the CDR3: TGTGCTAGTGGTTTCGGGTCAGCCACCTACGAGCAGTACTTC.

The chain recombines TRBV11-2 with TRBJ2-7, with 9 bases identical to TRBD2. The junction had 7 bases not matched to a gene; V was cut back by 5 bases and J by 2 bases. The CDR3 contains 15 residues. Germline CDR1 reads SGHAT; CDR2 reads FQNNGV. CDR3: CASSPLAGAPYEQYF. CDR3 DNA sequence: TGTGCCAGCAGCCCACTAGCGGGTGCCCCCTACGAGCAGTACTTC.

This clonotype occurred a few times. The chain recombines TRBV20-1 with TRBJ2-5; D is perhaps TRBD2 (5 bases). The CDR3 loop spans 19 amino acids. Trimming shortened V by 0 bases and J by 1 base, and 24 bases separated the two germline ends. From germline, CDR1 is DFQATT and CDR2 SNEGSKA (reference sequence). This chain's CDR3 is CSARDINQDSFPVQETQYF. CDR3 bases: TGCAGTGCTAGAGATATAAATCAGGACTCGTTCCCGGTCCAAGAGACCCAGTACTTC.

With respect to this clonotype: A read error may be the cause here, since a much bigger clone is one base away. V gene TRBV29-1 combines with J gene TRBJ2-7; 9 bases match TRBD1. Germline CDR1 is SQVTM and CDR2 is ANQGSEA. The CDR3 extends over 15 amino acids. The CDR3 bases are TGCAGCGTTGACCCGGACAGGGGCCCTCCCTACAAGCAGTACTTC. It specifies CSVDPDRGPPYKQYF.

This clonotype was counted ten times or more. The J gene is TRBJ2-7, the V gene TRBV7-6; D might be TRBD1 or TRBD2, each matching 5 bases. V was shortened by 5 bases and J by 5 bases, with 22 bases between the two germline ends. CDR1 is SGHVS and CDR2 is FNYEAQ in the germline V gene. This CDR3 has 16 amino acids. The CDR3 here is CASSPTEAGRGNEQYF. The CDR3 nucleotides are TGTGCCAGCAGCCCTACCGAGGCAGGGAGAGGCAACGAGCAGTACTTC.

The CDR3 DNA reads TGTGCCAGCACCTCTCCAGGCGGGGCCTATGGCTACACCTTC. The encoded protein is CASTSPGGAYGYTF. V gene TRBV25-1 combines with J gene TRBJ1-2, with a weak D call TRBD1 (5 bases). Trimming removed 7 bases from V and 4 bases from J, with 16 bases in between. CDR1 MGHDK and CDR2 SYGVNS come from the germline V gene. The CDR3 runs 14 residues.

This clonotype was counted many times. This rearrangement joins TRBV2 to TRBJ1-6; 7 nucleotides match TRBD1. Germline CDR1 reads SNHLY; CDR2 reads FYNNEI. Germline trimming cut 6 bases from V and 3 bases from J; bases unmatched to any gene: 2. The CDR3 loop spans 14 amino acids. The CDR3 loop is CASSAGGYNSPLHF. DNA for the CDR3: TGTGCCAGCAGCGCAGGGGGCTATAATTCACCCCTCCACTTT.

This chain uses TRBV2 with TRBJ1-4, with TRBD1 as a possible D gene (5 bases). This CDR3 is 19 amino acids long. CDR1 SNHLY and CDR2 FYNNEI come from the germline V gene. V was cut by 4 bases and J by 6 bases, with 27 bases left in between. DNA for the CDR3: TGTGCCAGCAGTGGTTTGCCACGGGAACAGGCCGGCCTCTATGAAAAACTGTTTTTT. Translating it yields CASSGLPREQAGLYEKLFF.

This chain connects TRBV5-6 to TRBJ2-7; D uncertain. Trimming shortened V by 3 bases and J by 5 bases, and 12 bases separated the two germline ends. Per the germline V gene, CDR1 is SGHDT and CDR2 is YYEEEE. The CDR3 extends over 13 amino acids. The CDR3 nucleotides read TGTGCCAGCAGCTCCCGACCCCAGCACGAGCAGTACTTC. It is translated as CASSSRPQHEQYF.

This clonotype was counted between two and nine times. The chain links TRBV7-6 to TRBJ1-1, with no clear D. Germline V gene sequence: CDR1 SGHVS, CDR2 FNYEAQ. CDR3 length: 11 residues. Trimming pared 6 bases from V and 7 bases from J, leaving 9 bases between. The CDR3 coding sequence is TGTGCCAGCAGTGACCTCCATGAAGCTTTCTTT. It translates to CASSDLHEAFF.

The J gene is TRBJ1-1, the V gene TRBV5-6, with 8 bases identical to TRBD1. Germline CDR1 is SGHDT and CDR2 is YYEEEE. The CDR3 has 11 amino acids. With 4 bases clipped from V and 10 bases from J, the junction kept 3 bases outside the gene matches. DNA for the CDR3: TGTGCCAGCAGCCAGGGGGCGGGAGCTTTCTTT. It encodes CASSQGAGAFF.

This clonotype was seen more than once but under ten times. The rearrangement joins TRBV13 to TRBJ2-7, with D possibly being TRBD1 (6 bases). The length of the CDR3 is 13 residues. The V gene lost 5 bases and the J gene lost 7 bases, with 15 bases spanning the gap. The V gene's germline CDR1 is PRHDT and CDR2 FYEKMQ (reference sequence). CDR3 in amino acids: CASSTGTPEEQYF. The CDR3 DNA follows: TGTGCCAGCAGCACGGGGACACCCGAAGAGCAGTACTTC.

This clonotype was seen a handful of times. The chain recombines TRBV20-1 with TRBJ1-1, with D unclear. V was shortened by 5 bases and J by 2 bases, with 9 bases between the two germline ends. Germline CDR1 DFQATT, CDR2 SNEGSKA (reference sequence). This CDR3 is built from 12 residues. Here the CDR3 reads CSAGPFNTEAFF. In DNA, the CDR3 is TGCAGTGCTGGCCCTTTTAACACTGAAGCTTTCTTT.

V and J are TRBV7-3 and TRBJ2-5; D not certain. The CDR3 has 18 amino acids. Germline V lookup: CDR1 SGHTA, CDR2 FQGTGA. V lost 1 base and J 1 base, leaving 19 bases between the germline ends. CDR3 bases: TGTGCCAGCAGCTTAAGACGAGGTGCGGTCCTGTTCCAAGAGACCCAGTACTTC. It encodes CASSLRRGAVLFQETQYF. Using reference TRBV7-3 and TRBJ2-5 for the parts outside the CDR3, the full variable domain is GAGVSQTPSNKVTEKGKYVELRCDPISGHTALYWYRQSLGQGPEFLIYFQGTGAADDSGLPNDRFFAVRPEGSVSTLKIQRTERGDSAVYLCASSLRRGAVLFQETQYFGPGTRLLVL.

This clonotype was seen at least ten times. CDR3 amino acids: CAITPTNTGELFF. CDR3 DNA: TGTGCCATCACTCCAACGAACACCGGGGAGCTGTTTTTT. The V call is TRBV10-3, the J call TRBJ2-2; no firm D call. Germline CDR1 ENHRY, CDR2 SYGVKD. The CDR3 runs to 13 residues. Trimming stripped 7 bases from V and 0 bases from J, with 6 bases between.

The chain combines TRBV29-1 with TRBJ1-2, with D possibly being TRBD1 (6 bases). The germline V and J ends were trimmed by 5 bases and 5 bases, with 12 bases remaining between them. There are 12 residues in the CDR3. Germline CDR1 is SQVTM and CDR2 is ANQGSEA. CDR3 loop: CSVLRGAYGYTF. In DNA, the CDR3 is TGCAGCGTTCTGAGGGGGGCTTATGGCTACACCTTC.

This clonotype was seen many times. This rearrangement joins TRBV29-1 to TRBJ2-2, with 7 nucleotides matching TRBD2. The CDR3 sequence is 12 residues long. Germline trimming cut 6 bases from V and 6 bases from J; bases unmatched to any gene: 4. From germline, CDR1 is SQVTM and CDR2 ANQGSEA. The CDR3 nucleotides are TGCAGCGTCCGAACTAGCGCCGGGGAGCTGTTTTTT. Protein: CSVRTSAGELFF.

The J gene is TRBJ1-1, the V gene TRBV5-6; 7 nucleotides agree with TRBD1. This CDR3 has 15 residues. Germline-derived CDR1 and CDR2 are SGHDT and YYEEEE. V lost 4 bases to trimming and J lost 0 bases; unmatched junction nucleotides: 6. The CDR3 reads CASSPGQQLNTEAFF. The CDR3 nucleotides read TGTGCCAGCAGCCCGGGACAGCAGCTGAACACTGAAGCTTTCTTT. Combining the CDR3 with reference TRBV5-6 and TRBJ1-1 gives the whole variable domain DAGVTQSPTHLIKTRGQQVTLRCSPKSGHDTVSWYQQALGQGPQFIFQYYEEEERQRGNFPDRFSGHQFPNYSSELNVNALLLGDSALYLCASSPGQQLNTEAFFGQGTRLTVV.

V gene TRBV29-1 combines with J gene TRBJ2-3; D gene ambiguous. The V gene lost 2 bases and the J gene lost 3 bases, with 9 bases spanning the gap. The CDR3 consists of 13 residues. Germline assignment: CDR1 SQVTM and CDR2 ANQGSEA. The CDR3 reads CSVEKGGTDTQYF. The CDR3, as DNA: TGCAGCGTTGAAAAGGGTGGAACAGATACGCAGTATTTT.

J is TRBJ2-7 and V is TRBV7-2, with 7 nucleotides matching TRBD1. The CDR3 has 12 residues. V was clipped by 4 bases and J by 6 bases; unmatched bases: 3. Germline V gives CDR1 SGHTA, CDR2 FQGNSA. The CDR3 loop reads CASSSGQREQYF. The CDR3 coding sequence is TGTGCCAGCAGCTCGGGACAGCGCGAGCAGTACTTC.

This clonotype was seen repeatedly, ten times or more. V and J are TRBV7-2 and TRBJ2-7, with TRBD2 identical over 7 bases. The CDR3 extends over 12 amino acids. From germline, CDR1 is SGHTA and CDR2 FQGNSA. The J segment lost 7 bases and the V segment lost 3 bases, leaving 3 bases of the junction unmatched. The CDR3 loop is CASSLPSGEQYF. DNA for the CDR3: TGTGCCAGCAGCTTGCCTAGCGGAGAGCAGTACTTC.

This clonotype came up a few times. V and J are TRBV12-3 or TRBV12-4 and TRBJ1-1, with unresolved D. With 2 bases removed from V and 1 base from J, the gap between germline ends came to 8 bases. The CDR3 totals 14 residues. CDR3 in DNA: TGTGCCAGCAGTTTAATAGCAGGGAACACTGAAGCTTTCTTT. Its translation: CASSLIAGNTEAFF.

Regarding this clonotype: The junction shows a germline mismatch at one end, possibly a read error. The J gene is TRBJ2-2, the V gene TRBV5-1; TRBD2 is a possible D gene (6 bases). CDR1 is SGHRS, CDR2 YFSETQ, per germline. The CDR3 is 15 amino acids. CDR3 sequence: CASSQGTSKTGELFF. The CDR3, as DNA: TGCGCCAGCAGTCAAGGGACTTCGAAAACCGGGGAGCTGTTTTTT.

This rearrangement joins TRBV25-1 to TRBJ1-6; TRBD1 matches at 9 bases. This CDR3 has 14 amino acids. V lost 10 bases and J lost 7; bases outside the gene matches: 8. The V gene's germline CDR1 is MGHDK and CDR2 SYGVNS. The chain's CDR3 is CATRPGQGNSPLHF. In DNA, the CDR3 is TGTGCCACGCGCCCCGGACAGGGGAATTCACCCCTCCACTTT. Based on the CDR3 plus reference TRBV25-1 and TRBJ1-6, the full variable domain is EADIYQTPRYLVIGTGKKITLECSQTMGHDKMYWYQQDPGMELHLIHYSYGVNSTEKGDLSSESTVSRIRTEHFPLTLESARPSHTSQYLCATRPGQGNSPLHFGNGTRLTVT.

This clonotype was seen at least ten times. The chain uses TRBV7-9 and TRBJ1-2; D gene unclear. The CDR3 spans 12 residues. Germline lookup yields CDR1 SEHNR and CDR2 FQNEAQ (reference sequence). V was shortened by 4 bases and J by 8 bases, with 11 bases between the two germline ends. In DNA, the CDR3 is TGTGCCAGCAGCTCCGGTACCAGGGGCTACACCTTC. It specifies CASSSGTRGYTF.

This clonotype was seen ten or more times. The chain joins TRBV20-1 to TRBJ2-5, with D tentatively TRBD1 or TRBD2 (5 bases each). CDR3 length: 15 amino acids. V was pared by 6 bases and J by 5 bases, with 22 bases between. Germline CDR1 reads DFQATT; CDR2 reads SNEGSKA (reference sequence). In nucleotides, the CDR3 is TGCAGTGCCACCCGGTACGGGACGGGCGGGGAGACCCAGTACTTC. Protein: CSATRYGTGGETQYF.

The genes are TRBV12-3 or TRBV12-4 and TRBJ2-7; possible D gene TRBD2, 6 bases. This CDR3 spans 15 amino acids. With 8 bases removed from V and 0 bases from J, the gap between germline ends came to 17 bases. The CDR3 sequence is CASGFVGGSSYEQYF. The CDR3 bases are TGTGCCAGCGGCTTTGTTGGGGGGAGCTCCTACGAGCAGTACTTC.